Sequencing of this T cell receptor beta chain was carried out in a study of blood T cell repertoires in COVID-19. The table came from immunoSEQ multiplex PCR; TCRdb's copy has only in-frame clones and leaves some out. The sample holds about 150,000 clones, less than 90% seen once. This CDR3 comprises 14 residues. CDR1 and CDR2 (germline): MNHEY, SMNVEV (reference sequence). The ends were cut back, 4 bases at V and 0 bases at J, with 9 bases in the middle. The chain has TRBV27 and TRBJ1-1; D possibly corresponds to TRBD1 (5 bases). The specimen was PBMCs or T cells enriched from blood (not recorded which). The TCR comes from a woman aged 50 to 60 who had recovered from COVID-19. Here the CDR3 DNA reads TGTGCCAGCAGTTCCCAGGGTTTGAACACTGAAGCTTTCTTT. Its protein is CASSSQGLNTEAFF.